The clone carrying this TCR beta chain was seen a few times. Antigen unknown. CDR3 size: 13 residues. Trimming took 7 bases from V and 7 from J, leaving 13 bases between them. CDR1 is KGHDR and CDR2 is SFDVKD in the germline V gene. This record belongs to a study of T cells after yellow fever vaccination. The study's findings and limits: At under 97% for CD4 and 75% to 90% for CD8, most primary-vaccination clones showed up again after the booster. A weaker but faster secondary response was observed, peaking on day 5 versus 15. FACS-sorted repertoires could harbor abundant contaminating bulk-population clonotypes.

Universal primer sites and UMIs were introduced during 5'RACE template-switching synthesis of TCR cDNA. TCRdb analysed the 5' RACE reads with MiXCR anew, one entry per CDR3 protein. The top ten hold 3.2% of the sample, which has about 340,000 distinct CDR3 sequences, about 12% seen once. The source was CD4+ T cells sorted from PBMCs, collected 15 days after the yellow fever booster vaccination. The J gene is TRBJ1-5, the V gene TRBV24-1; D may be TRBD1 (5 bases). This receptor was taken from a man between 18 and 35 years old who received the YFV17D yellow fever vaccine. The CDR3 nucleotides read TGTGCCACCAGAGGGGTCACACGGCAGCCCCAGCATTTT. Protein: CATRGVTRQPQHF.